The source of this T cell receptor (beta chain) is a study of blood T cell repertoires in COVID-19 (dated by TCRdb to the early 2020s). Regarding the complete study: The collaborator samples originated in the United States, Italy and Spain and spanned the acute and convalescent phases of COVID-19. Where available, HLA class I and class II types were taken from metadata supplied by the sample provider and were not determined by assay-based typing. The sample metadata nearly always contained a de-identified subject ID, COVID-19 status, age in years and sex. A freely available public database, intended as a resource for researchers studying the immune response to SARS-CoV-2, is where the repertoires were released. The dataset comprised deeply sampled blood TCRbeta repertoires from subjects exposed to, actively infected with, or recovered from COVID-19. The prospective study material was composed of cDNA or gDNA derived from T cells, B-cell-depleted T cells, or PBMCs. Samples were obtained from the ongoing ImmuneRACE study (first 160 participants) and from 1,254 subjects provided by 6 global collaborators. Study-level results and caveats: The quantity of clinical and demographic metadata differed by source and by participant and was supplied without curation.

A note on this clone: This receptor's antigen is unknown. Base qualities are not provided; no much larger clone lies one nucleotide away.

Based on the germline V gene, the CDR1 and CDR2 sequences are SGDLS and YYNGEE. V loses 0 bases of germline sequence and J loses 6 bases, and the interval between the two ends is 11 bases. The CDR3 holds 14 amino acids from the cysteine to the phenylalanine. Of all the DNA, just the CDR3 is kept, 42 bases in frame from base 1. Samples from volunteer blood donors who had recovered from COVID-19 were contributed by a second Seattle source. Whole blood was collected in K2EDTA tubes by collaborating institutions according to the institutions' own protocols. Collaborator samples were shipped for TCRbeta analysis as frozen whole blood, isolated PBMCs, or DNA extracted from either sample type. TCRbeta CDR3 regions were amplified from genomic DNA by means of the immunoSEQ Assay, a bias-controlled multiplex PCR. The authors processed their data as follows. Nucleated cell counts per sample were estimated from amplification of reference gene primers within the assay. To quantify the absolute abundance of each unique TCRbeta CDR3 rearrangement, sequence reads were collapsed and filtered. For each sample, productive Simpson clonality was calculated by taking the square root of Simpson's diversity index across productive rearrangements. As stored in TCRdb, this immuneACCESS dataset retains in-frame rearrangements with V and J assigned. A fraction of the clones does not appear; measured against another copy, unresolved V genes explain less than half of the discrepancy, and the remainder lacks a known reason. That table supplies the V and J calls and clone size; D and trimming were determined from the DNA. The sample contains some 230,000 clones, 86% of them found a single time. The ten largest clones add up to about 2.2% of the sample.

The clonotype originates from a young man who had recovered from COVID-19. The V and J segments used are TRBV9 and TRBJ2-3, and possibly TRBD1, on 6 matching bases. Material: peripheral blood. CDR3 reads: CASSVGRGADTQYF. The nucleotide sequence is given as TGTGCCAGCAGCGTAGGCAGGGGCGCCGATACGCAGTATTTT.